The source of this T cell receptor (beta chain) is a study of blood T cell repertoires in COVID-19 (dated by TCRdb to 2018 to 2021). For the study in its entirety: The collaborator samples originated in the United States, Italy and Spain and spanned the acute and convalescent phases of COVID-19. The prospective study material was composed of cDNA or gDNA derived from T cells, B-cell-depleted T cells, or PBMCs. Subjects who had been exposed to COVID-19, were actively infected with it, or had recovered from it provided the deeply sampled blood TCRbeta repertoires that made up the dataset. A freely available public database, intended as a resource for researchers studying the immune response to SARS-CoV-2, is where the repertoires were released. The samples were drawn from two sources: the first 160 participants of the ongoing ImmuneRACE study, and 1,254 subjects contributed by 6 global collaborators. A de-identified subject ID, COVID-19 status, age in years and sex were almost always included in the sample metadata. Where available, HLA class I and class II types were obtained from metadata supplied by the sample provider rather than from assay-based typing. General study outcomes and caveats: The quantity of clinical and demographic metadata differed by source and by participant and was supplied without curation.

Each collaborating institution followed its own protocols to collect whole blood in K2EDTA tubes. Collaborator samples were shipped for TCRbeta analysis as frozen whole blood, isolated PBMCs, or DNA extracted from either sample type. The immunoSEQ Assay, a bias-controlled multiplex PCR, was used to amplify TCRbeta CDR3 regions from genomic DNA. Under the source paper's analysis protocol: Nucleated cell counts per sample were estimated from amplification of reference gene primers within the assay. To quantify the absolute abundance of each unique TCRbeta CDR3 rearrangement, sequence reads were collapsed and filtered. For each sample, productive Simpson clonality was calculated as the square root of Simpson's diversity index over productive rearrangements. TCRdb obtained this table from immuneACCESS and retained in-frame rearrangements with V and J assigned. These tables miss some clones; where compared with another copy, unresolved V genes account for less than half of the shortfall, and the remainder is unexplained. The V and J calls and clone size were taken over from that table, and D and trimming were inferred from the DNA. The table for this sample lists more than 90,000 clones; 75% to 85% of them were counted only once. The ten largest clones take up roughly 7.9% of the sample.

As concerns this clone: It lacks a known antigen. No much larger clone is present one base from it, and per-base qualities are unavailable.

This receptor was identified in a man aged 70 or older with acute or convalescent COVID-19. Specimen: peripheral blood.

The CDR3 reads CASSKDRGSNSPLHF. The DNA is as follows: TGCGCCAGCAGCAAGGACAGGGGCTCCAATTCACCCCTCCACTTT. The sequence is built from TRBV5-1 and TRBJ1-6; 9 bases in the junction line up with TRBD1. The CDR3 numbers 15 residues from cysteine through phenylalanine. Of all the DNA, just the CDR3 is kept, 45 bases in frame from base 1. The germline V gene specifies SGHRS as CDR1 and YFSETQ as CDR2. The germline V and J ends show losses of 4 bases and 7 bases respectively, and no gene match explains 6 bases of the junction. The CDR3, completed at both ends by the reference TRBV5-1 and TRBJ1-6 genes, gives the full variable domain KAGVTQTPRYLIKTRGQQVTLSCSPISGHRSVSWYQQTPGQGLQFLFEYFSETQRNKGNFPGRFSGRQFSNSRSEMNVSTLELGDSALYLCASSKDRGSNSPLHFGNGTRLTVT.